Each of the 16 T cell receptor beta chains below was sequenced from the same sample in a study of glioma-infiltrating T cells after dendritic cell vaccination. Profiled with immunoSEQ multiplex PCR; TCRdb holds only in-frame clones, not every one. The sample holds tens of thousands of clones, 82% seen once. The sample consisted of blood, taken before dendritic cell vaccination. All receptors come from a human donor with glioblastoma.

This chain connects TRBV7-9 to TRBJ1-2; D is unclear. The V end lost 7 bases, the J end lost 2 bases, and 20 bases lay between the germline ends. Germline V lookup: CDR1 SEHNR, CDR2 FQNEAQ (reference sequence). The CDR3 has 16 amino acids. In DNA, the CDR3 is TGTGCCAGCACCCCATGGAGGGCGGCTTCCAACTATGGCTACACCTTC. It codes for CASTPWRAASNYGYTF.

The chain uses TRBV14 and TRBJ1-2; a possible D gene is TRBD1 (6 bases). Trimming cost V 8 bases and J 2 bases, with 15 bases left between them. The CDR3 covers 14 residues. Germline values: CDR1 SGHDN, CDR2 FVKESK. CDR3 in amino acids: CASLYGQPNYGYTF. The CDR3 DNA sequence: TGTGCCAGCCTTTACGGACAGCCCAACTATGGCTACACCTTC.

This clone was recorded a few times. The V gene is TRBV28, the J gene TRBJ2-7; D might be TRBD1 (6 bases). The length of the CDR3 is 11 residues. CDR1 and CDR2 from the germline V gene are MDHEN and SYDVKM. V lost 7 bases to trimming and J lost 5 bases, with 9 bases between them. The CDR3 region has the DNA TGTGCCAGCAACAGGGTAAACGAGCAGTACTTC. Its translation: CASNRVNEQYF.

This clone has a count of ten or more. The chain recombines TRBV19 with TRBJ2-1; D is possibly TRBD1 (5 bases). Germline V gene data show CDR1 as LNHDA and CDR2 as SQIVND (reference sequence). Deletions cut 9 bases from V and 3 bases from J, with 15 bases between. The CDR3 consists of 14 residues. CDR3 nucleotides: TGTGCCAGCTCTCCAGGGTCGGACTACAATGAGCAGTTCTTC. Its protein is CASSPGSDYNEQFF.

This rearrangement joins TRBV18 to TRBJ1-1; 12 bases line up with TRBD1. Germline CDR1 reads KGHSH; CDR2 reads LQKENI. The CDR3 totals 16 residues. V gave up 6 bases and J gave up 0 bases; unmatched junction bases: 5. The CDR3: CASSRDRGPVNTEAFF. DNA for the CDR3: TGTGCCAGCTCCCGGGACAGGGGGCCGGTGAACACTGAAGCTTTCTTT.

Only a few counts were recorded for this clone. The CDR3 coding sequence is TGTGCCAGCAGTGACCCGACAGGGCGAATGAACACTGAAGCTTTCTTT. It is translated as CASSDPTGRMNTEAFF. The V gene is TRBV6-1, the J gene TRBJ1-1, with 7 bases matching TRBD1. CDR1 and CDR2 from the germline V gene are MNHNS and SASEGT. V was pared by 3 bases and J by 0 bases, with 7 bases of the junction left unmatched. CDR3 length: 16 residues.

The chain has TRBV7-9 and TRBJ1-1; 8 bases fit TRBD1. V dropped 3 bases and J dropped 0; count of bases not matched to a gene: 9. Per the germline V gene, CDR1 is SEHNR and CDR2 is FQNEAQ (reference sequence). The CDR3 runs to 17 residues. CDR3 bases: TGTGCCAGCAGCTTGGTGGGGAGACAGGGGCTGAACACTGAAGCTTTCTTT. Protein: CASSLVGRQGLNTEAFF. The entire variable domain, with the rest obtained from reference TRBV7-9 and TRBJ1-1, is as follows: DTGVSQNPRHKITKRGQNVTFRCDPISEHNRLYWYRQTLGQGPEFLTYFQNEAQLEKSRLLSDRFSAERPKGSFSTLEIQRTEQGDSAMYLCASSLVGRQGLNTEAFFGQGTRLTVV.

J is TRBJ2-7 and V is TRBV10-1; D ambiguous. V lost 2 bases to trimming and J lost 2 bases, with 4 bases between them. The CDR3 runs to 12 residues. Germline loops: CDR1 WNHNN, CDR2 SYGVQD (reference sequence). In DNA form, the CDR3 reads TGCGCCAGCAGTGAGGGGCCCTACGAGCAGTACTTC. This gives the protein CASSEGPYEQYF.

The CDR3 is CASTPPGKPYEQYF. The CDR3 nucleotides are TGTGCCAGCACCCCCCCCGGGAAGCCCTACGAGCAGTACTTC. This rearrangement joins TRBV6-6 to TRBJ2-7; D is possibly TRBD2 (5 bases). This CDR3 spans 14 amino acids. The germline CDR1 and CDR2 sequences are MNHNY and SVGAGI (reference sequence). Trimming took 7 bases from V and 2 from J, leaving 15 bases between them.

This clone was seen once. The CDR3 region has the DNA TGTGCCAGCAGCCACCCTGGACAGAGCGGGGAGCTGTTTTTT. Translated, it gives CASSHPGQSGELFF. This chain links TRBV7-9 with TRBJ2-2; perhaps TRBD1 as D (6 bases). The ends were cut back, 5 bases at V and 7 bases at J, with 14 bases in the middle. The CDR3 contains 14 residues. CDR1 SEHNR and CDR2 FQNEAQ come from the germline V gene (reference sequence).

The V gene is TRBV6-4, the J gene TRBJ2-3, with D maybe TRBD1 (5 bases). The germline V and J ends were trimmed by 2 bases and 4 bases, with 13 bases remaining between them. Germline CDR1 reads MRHNA; CDR2 reads SNTAGT. The CDR3 consists of 15 residues. CDR3 residues: CASSDRTGTADTQYF. DNA for the CDR3: TGTGCCAGCAGTGACCGCACAGGTACCGCAGATACGCAGTATTTT.

The chain joins TRBV19 to TRBJ2-2; 8 positions match TRBD1. The CDR3 covers 14 residues. Germline assignment: CDR1 LNHDA and CDR2 SQIVND (reference sequence). With 7 bases clipped from V and 4 bases from J, the junction kept 5 bases outside the gene matches. The CDR3 reads CASINRGATGELFF. The CDR3 nucleotides are TGTGCCAGTATCAACAGGGGGGCCACCGGGGAGCTGTTTTTT.

The V call is TRBV29-1, the J call TRBJ2-5; TRBD2 matches 8 bases. The length of the CDR3 is 13 residues. Germline lookup yields CDR1 SQVTM and CDR2 ANQGSEA. Unmatched junction bases numbered 3, after V lost 1 base and J lost 5 bases. CDR3 sequence reads: CSVEGRGGETQYF. In nucleotides, the CDR3 is TGCAGCGTTGAAGGGCGCGGGGGGGAGACCCAGTACTTC. Complete variable domain (other parts from reference TRBV29-1 and TRBJ2-5): SAVISQKPSRDICQRGTSLTIQCQVDSQVTMMFWYRQQPGQSLTLIATANQGSEATYESGFVIDKFPISRPNLTFSTLTVSNMSPEDSSIYLCSVEGRGGETQYFGPGTRLLVL.

V usage is TRBV25-1 and J usage is TRBJ2-3; 13 positions agree with TRBD2. The trim removed 5 bases at V and 11 bases at J, leaving 13 bases unmatched. This CDR3 spans 16 amino acids. The V gene's germline CDR1 is MGHDK and CDR2 SYGVNS. The CDR3 is CASSRTSGGAEVKQYF. In DNA form, the CDR3 reads TGTGCCAGCAGTAGGACTAGCGGGGGCGCCGAGGTCAAGCAGTATTTT.

In nucleotides, the CDR3 is TGTGCCAGCAGTCCCGGTAGCGGGGATAGCTCCTACAATGAGCAGTTCTTC. It codes for CASSPGSGDSSYNEQFF. The genes are TRBV7-9 and TRBJ2-1, with TRBD2 matching over 8 bases. With 6 bases clipped from V and 0 bases from J, the junction kept 10 bases outside the gene matches. CDR3 size: 17 residues. Germline V gene data show CDR1 as SEHNR and CDR2 as FQNEAQ (reference sequence).

V usage is TRBV5-4 and J usage is TRBJ2-1; TRBD1 agrees at 10 bases. Germline values: CDR1 SGHNT, CDR2 YYREEE (reference sequence). This CDR3 is 15 amino acids long. Losses at the gene ends were 3 bases for V and 9 bases for J; bases not matched to a gene: 9. Here the CDR3 reads CASSYDRGRMGEQFF. The CDR3 DNA follows: TGTGCCAGCAGCTACGACAGGGGGCGCATGGGTGAGCAGTTCTTC.